The 18 T cell receptor beta chains listed next were all sequenced from one sample in a study of human T cells and chemical hapten exposure. Regarding time point: healthy volunteer bleed at 6 weeks. Whole blood that had not been fractionated was the source of extracted total RNA. From the RACE reads, TCRdb called clonotypes with MiXCR, one entry per CDR3 protein. Here the sample spans 40,000 to 45,000 distinct CDR3 sequences, about 3.7% being singletons. The sequenced sample consisted of whole blood. These TCRs come from a human donor in good health. Some clones in this sample may be carry-over from other donors' samples.

This clonotype has a count of ten or more. J is TRBJ1-6 and V is TRBV5-1; 12 bases align to TRBD1. The junction had 6 bases not matched to a gene; V was cut back by 4 bases and J by 7 bases. CDR1 and CDR2 (germline): SGHRS, YFSETQ. This CDR3 contains 16 residues. The CDR3 loop is CASSRGTGGTNSPLHF. CDR3 sequence (DNA): TGCGCCAGCAGCAGGGGGACAGGGGGCACGAATTCACCCCTCCACTTT.

This clonotype was counted at least ten times. This chain links TRBV28 with TRBJ2-3; no firm D call. Per germline, CDR1 MDHEN and CDR2 SYDVKM. V was shortened by 3 bases and J by 6 bases, with 7 bases between the two germline ends. The CDR3 totals 12 residues. The CDR3 DNA is TGTGCCAGCAGTTTGGTTGGGGATACGCAGTATTTT. Translated: CASSLVGDTQYF.

In this sample, this clonotype turned up many times. This chain uses TRBV6-5 with TRBJ1-2; D may be TRBD1 (6 bases). Per the germline V gene, CDR1 is MNHEY and CDR2 is SVGAGI. V lost 7 bases and J 6 bases, leaving 15 bases between the germline ends. CDR3 length: 13 amino acids. The CDR3 DNA reads TGTGCCAGCACCCGGGGGGCGCAGGATGGCTACACCTTC. Protein product: CASTRGAQDGYTF.

In its sample, this clonotype was seen many times. CDR3 in DNA: TGTGCCAGCAGCCGGACGGACAACTATGGCTACACCTTC. Protein sequence: CASSRTDNYGYTF. V and J are TRBV7-9 and TRBJ1-2; no firm D call. This CDR3 is 13 amino acids long. Trimming cost V 5 bases and J 2 bases, with 9 bases left between them. The germline V gene encodes CDR1 SEHNR and CDR2 FQNEAQ (reference sequence).

This chain links TRBV10-3 with TRBJ2-3; a weak D match, TRBD2 (6 bases). This CDR3 has 15 amino acids. From germline, CDR1 is ENHRY and CDR2 SYGVKD. V shed 2 bases and J shed 2 bases, with 11 bases lying between them. The CDR3 coding sequence is TGTGCCATCAGTGAGGGAGGGAATCCCACAGATACGCAGTATTTT. Amino acids: CAISEGGNPTDTQYF.

This clonotype was observed many times. The chain recombines TRBV29-1 with TRBJ2-3, with D perhaps TRBD2 (6 bases). Between the trimmed V and J ends, which lost 6 bases and 2 bases, there was a span of 15 bases. The length of the CDR3 is 14 residues. Germline assignment: CDR1 SQVTM and CDR2 ANQGSEA. Here the CDR3 DNA reads TGCAGCGTCCCAACCGGAGGGTTCACAGATACGCAGTATTTT. It specifies CSVPTGGFTDTQYF.

This clonotype was observed many times. This sequence joins TRBV29-1 and TRBJ2-3, with 14 nucleotides matching TRBD2. The V gene's germline CDR1 is SQVTM and CDR2 ANQGSEA. This CDR3 comprises 13 residues. The junction had 9 bases not matched to a gene; V was cut back by 8 bases and J by 11 bases. CDR3 DNA sequence: TGCAGCTTCGGGACTAGCGGGAGAGGGGAGCAGTATTTT. Residues: CSFGTSGRGEQYF.

This clonotype occurred many times. The chain links TRBV27 to TRBJ1-3; D is undetermined. There are 13 residues in the CDR3. The V end was cut by 6 bases, the J end by 4 bases, with 10 bases between. CDR1 MNHEY and CDR2 SMNVEV come from the germline V gene (reference sequence). DNA of the CDR3: TGTGCCAGCAGGACGACGACAGGAAACACCATATATTTT. Translation: CASRTTTGNTIYF.

With respect to this clonotype: A much more abundant neighbour one base away suggests this may be a read error. The rearrangement joins TRBV25-1 to TRBJ2-7, with 10 positions matching TRBD2. Germline loops: CDR1 MGHDK, CDR2 SYGVNS. The CDR3 runs to 15 residues. The J segment lost 4 bases and the V segment lost 5 bases, leaving 8 bases of the junction unmatched. In DNA, the CDR3 is TGTGCCAGCAGTAAATCCCTAGCGGGAGCTTACGAGCAGTACTTC. It is translated as CASSKSLAGAYEQYF.

This chain joins TRBV6-5 and TRBJ1-6; D not certain. Trimming left V 0 bases short and J 1 base short, with 13 bases between. The CDR3 has 18 amino acids. Germline loops: CDR1 MNHEY, CDR2 SVGAGI. In DNA form, the CDR3 reads TGTGCCAGCAGTTACTCGACGACCTCCAGTTCCTATAATTCACCCCTCCACTTT. Protein: CASSYSTTSSSYNSPLHF.

The V gene is TRBV7-4, the J gene TRBJ1-5, with 7 positions matching TRBD1. J lost 0 bases, V lost 2 bases, and 7 bases had no gene match. Germline V gene lookup returns CDR1 SGHVT and CDR2 SQSDAQ. There are 17 residues in the CDR3. The CDR3 here is CASSLNRQGHSNQPQHF. CDR3 nucleotide sequence: TGTGCCAGCAGCTTAAACAGACAGGGCCATAGCAATCAGCCCCAGCATTTT.

In this sample, this clonotype turned up many times. The chain carries TRBV18 and TRBJ2-3; no clear D. The CDR3 is made up of 14 amino acids. CDR1 is KGHSH and CDR2 is LQKENI in the germline V gene. V lost 5 bases and J lost 0, with 9 bases in between. This chain's CDR3 is CASSGVQSTDTQYF. CDR3 nucleotide sequence: TGTGCCAGCTCAGGAGTACAGAGCACAGATACGCAGTATTTT.

This clonotype was seen more than once but under ten times. The rearrangement links TRBV18 to TRBJ1-3; D not certain. V was shortened by 4 bases and J by 0 bases, with 7 bases between the two germline ends. The CDR3 runs to 14 residues. Germline V gene lookup returns CDR1 KGHSH and CDR2 LQKENI. As DNA, the CDR3 is TGTGCCAGCTCACGCGCGGGCTCTGGAAACACCATATATTTT. Its protein product is CASSRAGSGNTIYF. The complete variable domain, with remaining parts taken from reference TRBV18 and TRBJ1-3, reads NAGVMQNPRHLVRRRGQEARLRCSPMKGHSHVYWYRQLPEEGLKFMVYLQKENIIDESGMPKERFSAEFPKEGPSILRIQQVVRGDSAAYFCASSRAGSGNTIYFGEGSWLTVV.

This clonotype was detected many times. The CDR3 spells CASSLGQGLAGGPTDTQYF. In DNA form, the CDR3 reads TGTGCCAGCAGCCTAGGACAGGGTTTAGCGGGGGGCCCCACAGATACGCAGTATTTT. The J gene is TRBJ2-3, the V gene TRBV6-5; 10 nucleotides line up with TRBD2. V gave up 6 bases and J gave up 2 bases; unmatched junction bases: 17. This CDR3 is built from 19 residues. Germline CDR1 is MNHEY and CDR2 is SVGAGI.

Ten or more counts support this clonotype. The V gene is TRBV4-2, the J gene TRBJ2-3; 12 nucleotides match TRBD2. V dropped 3 bases and J dropped 4; count of bases not matched to a gene: 2. From germline, CDR1 is LGHNA and CDR2 YNFKEQ. The CDR3 loop spans 15 amino acids. The CDR3 here is CASSQTSGSPDTQYF. The CDR3 DNA is TGTGCCAGCAGCCAGACTAGCGGGAGTCCAGATACGCAGTATTTT.

This clonotype was counted many times. The chain recombines TRBV7-3 with TRBJ2-3; unclear D gene. The V gene lost 3 bases and the J gene lost 2 bases, with 18 bases spanning the gap. This CDR3 is 17 amino acids long. Germline values: CDR1 SGHTA, CDR2 FQGTGA. The chain's CDR3 is CASSFMSGSPNTDTQYF. CDR3 nucleotides: TGTGCCAGCAGCTTTATGTCGGGCTCTCCCAACACAGATACGCAGTATTTT.

In this sample, this clonotype turned up many times. This chain uses TRBV29-1 with TRBJ2-7, with D possibly matching TRBD1 (6 bases). CDR3 size: 14 residues. In germline, CDR1 is SQVTM, CDR2 ANQGSEA. V lost 7 bases to trimming and J lost 2 bases, with 18 bases between them. The CDR3: CSAADRDTPYEQYF. In nucleotides, the CDR3 is TGCAGCGCCGCTGACCGGGACACCCCCTACGAGCAGTACTTC.

The chain links TRBV18 to TRBJ2-7, with TRBD1 matching over 8 bases. Germline V gene lookup returns CDR1 KGHSH and CDR2 LQKENI. CDR3 length equals 18 residues. V trimming: 3 bases; J trimming: 4 bases; junction bases outside the gene matches: 17. The CDR3 region has the DNA TGTGCCAGCTCACCCCTCAGGGACAGGCAGACCCGGGGTTACGAGCAGTACTTC. It codes for CASSPLRDRQTRGYEQYF.